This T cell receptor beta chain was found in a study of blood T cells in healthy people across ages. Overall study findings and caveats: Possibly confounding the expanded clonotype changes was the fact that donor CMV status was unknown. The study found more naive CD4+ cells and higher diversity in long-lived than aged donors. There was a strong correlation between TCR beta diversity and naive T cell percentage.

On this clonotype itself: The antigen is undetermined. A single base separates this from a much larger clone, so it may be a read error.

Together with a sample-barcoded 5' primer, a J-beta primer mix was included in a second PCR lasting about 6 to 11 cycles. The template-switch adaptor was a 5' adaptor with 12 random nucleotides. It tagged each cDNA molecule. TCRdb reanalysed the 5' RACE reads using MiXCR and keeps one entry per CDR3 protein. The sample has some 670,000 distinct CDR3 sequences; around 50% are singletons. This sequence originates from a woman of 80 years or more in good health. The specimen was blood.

The CDR3 loop reads CASSGQGADTQYF. The CDR3 region has the DNA TGTGCCAGCAGTGGGCAGGGGGCAGATACGCAGTATTTT. The gene calls are TRBV10-3 and TRBJ2-3, with 7 bases matching TRBD1. Germline lookup yields CDR1 ENHRY and CDR2 SYGVKD. The CDR3 has 13 amino acids.